This passage covers 14 T cell receptor beta chains from one sample sequenced in a study of T cell changes during pregnancy in multiple sclerosis. Clones were read by immunoSEQ multiplex PCR, and TCRdb kept only the in-frame ones, dropping some. The profile shows tens of thousands of clones, about 93% of them singletons. The input for sequencing was peripheral blood, taken in the first trimester of pregnancy. These receptors came from a female donor with multiple sclerosis, enrolled in a pregnancy study.

This clone was seen just once. The chain is built from TRBV7-9 and TRBJ2-1; 12 nucleotides agree with TRBD2. Germline loops: CDR1 SEHNR, CDR2 FQNEAQ (reference sequence). With 5 bases clipped from V and 7 bases from J, the junction kept 6 bases outside the gene matches. This CDR3 is 15 amino acids long. The CDR3 DNA follows: TGTGCCAGCAGCAATCTAGCGGGGGGGCCTAATGAGCAGTTCTTC. Its translation: CASSNLAGGPNEQFF.

The genes are TRBV7-9 and TRBJ2-7; 9 positions agree with TRBD1. J gave up 1 base and V 1 base, and 8 bases lay outside the gene matches. The CDR3 loop spans 17 amino acids. CDR1 and CDR2 (germline): SEHNR, FQNEAQ (reference sequence). CDR3 in amino acids: CASSLVHGTGYSYEQYF. The CDR3, as DNA: TGTGCCAGCAGCTTAGTACATGGGACAGGGTATTCCTACGAGCAGTACTTC.

The chain joins TRBV7-9 to TRBJ1-2; D remains ambiguous. V shed 0 bases and J shed 4 bases, with 6 bases lying between them. The CDR3 spans 13 residues. Germline V CDR1 and CDR2: SEHNR, FQNEAQ (reference sequence). This chain's CDR3 is CASSLAVAYGYTF. The DNA for the CDR3 is TGTGCCAGCAGCTTAGCGGTAGCCTATGGCTACACCTTC.

This sequence joins TRBV27 and TRBJ2-6; D perhaps matches TRBD1 (5 bases). V was clipped by 6 bases and J by 7 bases, with 16 bases between them. Germline lookup yields CDR1 MNHEY and CDR2 SMNVEV (reference sequence). The CDR3 is 15 amino acids. The CDR3 sequence: CASRPTAVKANVLTF. The CDR3 nucleotides are TGTGCCAGCAGGCCGACAGCTGTAAAAGCCAACGTCCTGACTTTC.

This clone was counted only a few times. The same CDR3 also results from other DNA sequences found in this sample. V is TRBV19 and J is TRBJ2-7, with TRBD1 matching over 9 bases. The CDR3 loop spans 12 amino acids. V dropped 5 bases and J dropped 4; count of bases not matched to a gene: 0. Germline V gene sequence: CDR1 LNHDA, CDR2 SQIVND (reference sequence). This CDR3 is CASSDRGYEQYF. Here the CDR3 DNA reads TGTGCCAGTAGTGACAGGGGGTACGAGCAGTACTTC. The full variable domain, its missing parts supplied by reference TRBV19 and TRBJ2-7, is DGGITQSPKYLFRKEGQNVTLSCEQNLNHDAMYWYRQDPGQGLRLIYYSQIVNDFQKGDIAEGYSVSREKKESFPLTVTSAQKNPTAFYLCASSDRGYEQYFGPGTRLTVT.

The V and J genes are TRBV13 and TRBJ2-4; D is perhaps TRBD1 (6 bases). V was cut by 3 bases and J by 7 bases, with 19 bases left in between. The germline V gene encodes CDR1 PRHDT and CDR2 FYEKMQ (reference sequence). This CDR3 comprises 16 residues. CDR3 nucleotides: TGTGCCAGCAGCTTTTTAAGACAGGCCTCGACTAACATTCAGTACTTC. This translates into CASSFLRQASTNIQYF.

This clone was detected only once. V and J are TRBV7-9 and TRBJ1-5; 11 nucleotides align to TRBD1. The CDR3 is 14 residues long. The V and J ends lost 5 bases and 6 bases, in that order; junction bases with no gene match: 3. The germline CDR1 and CDR2 sequences are SEHNR and FQNEAQ (reference sequence). The CDR3 DNA is TGTGCCAGCAGCCTGGGACAGGGGGGTCAGCCCCAGCATTTT. This codes for CASSLGQGGQPQHF.

The V gene is TRBV19, the J gene TRBJ1-2; tentative D call: TRBD1 (6 bases). With 3 bases removed from V and 1 base from J, the gap between germline ends came to 12 bases. Germline loops: CDR1 LNHDA, CDR2 SQIVND (reference sequence). This CDR3 has 15 residues. The CDR3 sequence: CASSISAGDNYGYTF. Here the CDR3 DNA reads TGTGCCAGTAGTATTTCGGCAGGGGATAACTATGGCTACACCTTC.

V is TRBV7-2 and J is TRBJ2-1; TRBD2 agrees at 8 bases. The CDR3 is 16 residues long. V shed 7 bases, J shed 2 bases, and the junction held 10 bases outside the gene matches. The germline V gene has CDR1 SGHTA and CDR2 FQGNSA. The CDR3 bases are TGTGCCAGCACCCCATTGTCGCGGGGGGCCTACAATGAGCAGTTCTTC. Translated: CASTPLSRGAYNEQFF.

As DNA, the CDR3 is TGTGCCAGCAGACCCTACAGAGCCGGGGAGCTGTTTTTT. Translation: CASRPYRAGELFF. The chain recombines TRBV6-5 with TRBJ2-2; no reliable D call. There are 13 residues in the CDR3. Germline V gene sequence: CDR1 MNHEY, CDR2 SVGAGI. V lost 6 bases and J lost 6, with 11 bases in between.

The chain carries TRBV2 and TRBJ1-5, with 7 nucleotides matching TRBD1. The CDR3 runs to 15 residues. Per germline, CDR1 SNHLY and CDR2 FYNNEI. V dropped 5 bases and J dropped 5; count of bases not matched to a gene: 9. In DNA form, the CDR3 reads TGTGCCAGCAGTTTCCGGGACAGCCCCTATCAGCCCCAGCATTTT. It codes for CASSFRDSPYQPQHF. The variable domain in full, with the rest retrieved from reference TRBV2 and TRBJ1-5, is EPEVTQTPSHQVTQMGQEVILRCVPISNHLYFYWYRQILGQKVEFLVSFYNNEISEKSEIFDDQFSVERPDGSNFTLKIRSTKLEDSAMYFCASSFRDSPYQPQHFGDGTRLSIL.

This clone is a singleton in its sample. The chain carries TRBV19 and TRBJ1-1, with D perhaps TRBD1 (6 bases). V was cut by 3 bases and J by 0 bases, with 14 bases left in between. CDR3 size: 16 residues. Germline CDR1 and CDR2: LNHDA and SQIVND (reference sequence). CDR3: CASSMRSWGLNTEAFF. The CDR3 nucleotides read TGTGCCAGTAGTATGAGGAGCTGGGGGCTGAACACTGAAGCTTTCTTT.

The chain uses TRBV15 and TRBJ1-1; 7 bases map to TRBD1. The trim removed 5 bases at V and 0 bases at J, leaving 6 bases unmatched. Germline V lookup: CDR1 LNHNV, CDR2 YYDKDF (reference sequence). This CDR3 spans 15 amino acids. The chain's CDR3 is CATSLDRSLNTEAFF. The CDR3 DNA follows: TGTGCCACCAGCCTGGACAGGTCCCTGAACACTGAAGCTTTCTTT.

CDR3 DNA sequence: TGTGCCAGCAGCTTGGGAGTCAATCAGCCCCAGCATTTT. Amino acid sequence: CASSLGVNQPQHF. The J gene is TRBJ1-5, the V gene TRBV7-6; D uncertain. Between the trimmed V and J ends, which lost 3 bases and 3 bases, there was a span of 6 bases. The CDR3 loop spans 13 amino acids. CDR1 and CDR2 from the germline V gene are SGHVS and FNYEAQ. Full variable domain (remainder filled in from reference TRBV7-6 and TRBJ1-5): GAGVSQSPRYKVTKRGQDVALRCDPISGHVSLYWYRQALGQGPEFLTYFNYEAQQDKSGLPNDRFSAERPEGSISTLTIQRTEQRDSAMYRCASSLGVNQPQHFGDGTRLSIL.